The 24 T cell receptor beta chains presented below share a single source sample, sequenced in a study of vaccination and CD4 T cells after COVID-19. These receptors are not linked to any known antigen. Sample treatment: roughly ten-day PBMC culture with coronavirus spike peptide pools or control peptides (ViraFEST assay). With the Oncomine TCR Beta short-read assay, DNA from cultured CD4+ T cells was sequenced. Via MiXCR, TCRdb re-called the PCR reads, giving one row per CDR3 protein. Of 7,500 to 10,000 distinct CDR3 sequences in the sample, 68% were seen once. This specimen consisted of CD4+ T cells from blood, cultured in vitro, obtained before SARS-CoV-2 vaccination. The source is a human donor who had recovered from COVID-19.

This rearrangement joins TRBV7-2 to TRBJ2-2; possibly TRBD2 for D (6 bases). V was cut by 7 bases and J by 2 bases, with 11 bases left in between. Per germline, CDR1 SGHTA and CDR2 FQGNSA. This CDR3 has 14 residues. CDR3 DNA: TGTGCCAGCACCGCCGGGAGTAACACCGGGGAGCTGTTTTTT. It is translated as CASTAGSNTGELFF.

The chain links TRBV19 to TRBJ1-5, with 8 nucleotides matching TRBD1. Germline CDR1 reads LNHDA; CDR2 reads SQIVND (reference sequence). The CDR3 contains 15 residues. V trimming: 1 base; J trimming: 9 bases; junction bases outside the gene matches: 8. In DNA, the CDR3 is TGTGCCAGTAGTATAGCAACAGGGGGTAGGGTGCCCCAGCATTTT. It specifies CASSIATGGRVPQHF.

The rearrangement links TRBV27 to TRBJ1-1; 9 nucleotides match TRBD1. CDR1 is MNHEY, CDR2 SMNVEV, per germline (reference sequence). Losses at the gene ends were 5 bases for V and 0 bases for J; bases not matched to a gene: 7. The CDR3 spans 16 residues. This CDR3 is CASSPGQGRMNTEAFF. CDR3 coding DNA: TGTGCCAGCAGTCCAGGACAGGGGAGGATGAACACTGAAGCTTTCTTT.

The chain combines TRBV6-1 with TRBJ1-2; perhaps TRBD1 as D (5 bases). The CDR3 length is 15 residues. The germline V and J ends were trimmed by 3 bases and 4 bases, with 15 bases remaining between them. CDR1 MNHNS and CDR2 SASEGT come from the germline V gene. The CDR3 is CASSERPDTLYGYTF. The DNA for the CDR3 is TGTGCCAGCAGTGAGAGACCGGACACCCTCTATGGCTACACCTTC.

J is TRBJ2-2 and V is TRBV20-1; tentative D call: TRBD2 (5 bases). V lost 7 bases to trimming and J lost 5 bases, with 14 bases between them. Germline CDR1 DFQATT, CDR2 SNEGSKA (reference sequence). The length of the CDR3 is 13 residues. Written as DNA, the CDR3 is TGCAGTGTGAGAGGGAGTAGTACCGGGGAGCTGTTTTTT. Protein: CSVRGSSTGELFF.

V is TRBV7-3 and J is TRBJ2-2; D is possibly TRBD2 (6 bases). Per germline, CDR1 SGHTA and CDR2 FQGTGA. The CDR3 loop spans 14 amino acids. V was cut by 6 bases and J by 1 base, with 9 bases left in between. The CDR3: CASSQAGNTGELFF. For the CDR3, the DNA is TGTGCCAGCAGTCAAGCGGGGAACACCGGGGAGCTGTTTTTT.

The rearrangement uses TRBV6-1 and TRBJ1-5; 11 nucleotides match TRBD1. The germline V gene has CDR1 MNHNS and CDR2 SASEGT. Trimming cost V 10 bases and J 0 bases; bases outside gene matches: 11. The CDR3 consists of 17 residues. CDR3 region: CATLGTGGSYSNQPQHF. DNA for the CDR3: TGTGCCACCCTGGGGACAGGGGGAAGTTATAGCAATCAGCCCCAGCATTTT.

The V gene is TRBV27, the J gene TRBJ1-2; tentative D call: TRBD1 (6 bases). This CDR3 comprises 17 residues. Germline V gene sequence: CDR1 MNHEY, CDR2 SMNVEV (reference sequence). V shed 2 bases and J shed 7 bases, with 23 bases lying between them. This chain's CDR3 is CASSLSFMPDRRGGYTF. The CDR3 bases are TGTGCCAGCAGTTTAAGCTTTATGCCCGACAGGAGAGGTGGCTACACCTTC.

This clonotype is large within its sample. The rearrangement joins TRBV7-3 to TRBJ2-2; D unresolved. The CDR3 length is 13 residues. The V end was cut by 5 bases, the J end by 8 bases, with 12 bases between. Per the germline V gene, CDR1 is SGHTA and CDR2 is FQGTGA. DNA for the CDR3: TGTGCCAGCAGCCGACTTTCTGTGGGGGAGCTGTTTTTT. Translation gives CASSRLSVGELFF.

The chain links TRBV6-1 to TRBJ2-5; 9 bases match TRBD1. Losses at the gene ends were 6 bases for V and 5 bases for J; bases not matched to a gene: 10. Germline assignment: CDR1 MNHNS and CDR2 SASEGT. CDR3 size: 15 residues. The CDR3: CASRRGTGTGETQYF. The CDR3 region has the DNA TGTGCCAGCAGGCGGGGGACAGGGACGGGGGAGACCCAGTACTTC.

The chain employs TRBV7-9 and TRBJ1-3; possibly TRBD1 for D (5 bases). Germline V gives CDR1 SEHNR, CDR2 FQNEAQ (reference sequence). CDR3 size: 14 residues. The germline V and J ends were trimmed by 5 bases and 2 bases, with 10 bases remaining between them. CDR3 bases: TGTGCCAGCAGCCCACAGGTTACTGGAAACACCATATATTTT. Protein: CASSPQVTGNTIYF.

This clonotype was seen only a few times. The chain couples TRBV20-1 to TRBJ2-5; 7 nucleotides match TRBD2. V shed 4 bases, J shed 2 bases, and the junction held 7 bases outside the gene matches. The CDR3 length is 14 residues. Germline CDR1 and CDR2: DFQATT and SNEGSKA (reference sequence). CDR3 sequence: CSATGTITQETQYF. CDR3 DNA sequence: TGCAGTGCTACCGGGACTATCACACAAGAGACCCAGTACTTC.

The V and J genes are TRBV12-3 or TRBV12-4 and TRBJ2-5; D possibly corresponds to TRBD2 (5 bases). Trimming left V 3 bases short and J 5 bases short, with 10 bases between. CDR3 size: 13 residues. The CDR3 reads CASSFAGRETQYF. The DNA for the CDR3 is TGTGCCAGCAGTTTTGCGGGTCGGGAGACCCAGTACTTC.

The chain recombines TRBV20-1 with TRBJ2-2; the D gene could be TRBD1 or TRBD2 (5 bases each). The CDR3 totals 17 residues. Trimming cost V 0 bases and J 3 bases, with 17 bases left between them. Germline CDR1 is DFQATT and CDR2 is SNEGSKA (reference sequence). CDR3 residues: CSARDPLRGADTGELFF. In DNA form, the CDR3 reads TGCAGTGCTAGAGATCCACTAAGGGGAGCGGACACCGGGGAGCTGTTTTTT.

This clonotype was counted between two and nine times. The chain's CDR3 is CATSGLNGYTF. For the CDR3, the DNA is TGTGCCACCAGCGGATTAAATGGCTACACCTTC. The V and J genes are TRBV15 and TRBJ1-2; D is undetermined. The V end was cut by 5 bases, the J end by 6 bases, with 7 bases between. The length of the CDR3 is 11 residues. CDR1 and CDR2 (germline): LNHNV, YYDKDF (reference sequence).

V is TRBV7-6 and J is TRBJ2-2; 8 bases align to TRBD1. V dropped 5 bases and J dropped 6; count of bases not matched to a gene: 11. Germline loops: CDR1 SGHVS, CDR2 FNYEAQ. The CDR3 length is 16 residues. The CDR3 nucleotides read TGTGCCAGCAGCCGGCAGGGGGCTACTCAGCCCGGGGAGCTGTTTTTT. It yields the protein CASSRQGATQPGELFF.

The gene calls are TRBV7-9 and TRBJ2-2, with 11 positions matching TRBD2. In germline, CDR1 is SEHNR, CDR2 FQNEAQ (reference sequence). Losses at the gene ends were 2 bases for V and 5 bases for J; bases not matched to a gene: 1. The length of the CDR3 is 15 residues. DNA for the CDR3: TGTGCCAGCAGCTTAAGACTAGCGGGGACCGGGGAGCTGTTTTTT. This translates into CASSLRLAGTGELFF.

The chain uses TRBV7-2 and TRBJ2-1; D not resolved. CDR3 size: 15 residues. V was shortened by 1 base and J by 5 bases, with 12 bases between the two germline ends. Per germline, CDR1 SGHTA and CDR2 FQGNSA. The CDR3 loop is CASSLVGLSDNEQFF. CDR3 in DNA: TGTGCCAGCAGCTTAGTCGGGCTCAGTGACAATGAGCAGTTCTTC. The full variable domain, its missing parts supplied by reference TRBV7-2 and TRBJ2-1, is GAGVSQSPSNKVTEKGKDVELRCDPISGHTALYWYRQSLGQGLEFLIYFQGNSAPDKSGLPSDRFSAERTGGSVSTLTIQRTQQEDSAVYLCASSLVGLSDNEQFFGPGTRLTVL.

The J gene is TRBJ1-6, the V gene TRBV27, with 10 bases fitting TRBD1. The ends lost 7 bases at V and 9 bases at J; junction bases unmatched: 6. The germline CDR1 and CDR2 sequences are MNHEY and SMNVEV (reference sequence). The CDR3 has 14 amino acids. As DNA, the CDR3 is TGTGCCAGCACCTCGGGACAGGGGACTTCACCCCTCCACTTT. Translation: CASTSGQGTSPLHF.

The chain has TRBV10-3 and TRBJ2-7; a weak D match, TRBD2 (6 bases). Germline CDR1 reads ENHRY; CDR2 reads SYGVKD. V was cut by 3 bases and J by 3 bases, with 18 bases left in between. CDR3 length: 16 amino acids. DNA of the CDR3: TGTGCCATCAGTGATAGTAGGAGGGCTCATTTCTACGAGCAGTACTTC. It specifies CAISDSRRAHFYEQYF.

CDR3 in amino acids: CSAIPSITTDTQYF. In nucleotides, the CDR3 is TGCAGTGCCATTCCAAGCATTACGACAGATACGCAGTATTTT. This chain joins TRBV20-1 and TRBJ2-3; D unresolved. Germline V gene lookup returns CDR1 DFQATT and CDR2 SNEGSKA (reference sequence). V gave up 6 bases and J gave up 3 bases, with 16 bases separating them. CDR3 length equals 14 residues.

V usage is TRBV7-9 and J usage is TRBJ1-5, with 9 bases matching TRBD1. This CDR3 comprises 15 residues. Trimming took 5 bases from V and 4 from J; bases not matched to a gene: 6. The germline V gene has CDR1 SEHNR and CDR2 FQNEAQ (reference sequence). DNA of the CDR3: TGTGCCAGCAGCCCCGGACAGGGGAGGAATCAGCCCCAGCATTTT. Protein: CASSPGQGRNQPQHF.

Within the sample, this clonotype is medium-sized. V usage is TRBV12-3 or TRBV12-4 and J usage is TRBJ2-5; TRBD2 aligns across 8 bases. The length of the CDR3 is 16 residues. The J segment lost 5 bases and the V segment lost 5 bases, leaving 13 bases of the junction unmatched. CDR3 sequence reads: CASSTRTSLMGETQYF. The CDR3 DNA sequence: TGTGCCAGCAGTACAAGGACTAGCCTAATGGGGGAGACCCAGTACTTC.

The CDR3 loop is CASSLLGAHSYEQYF. The CDR3 coding sequence is TGTGCCAGCAGCTTACTTGGGGCCCACTCCTACGAGCAGTACTTC. This chain uses TRBV7-2 with TRBJ2-7; a possible D gene is TRBD1 (5 bases). The germline gives CDR1 SGHTA, CDR2 FQGNSA. This CDR3 has 15 residues. V gave up 2 bases and J gave up 0 bases, with 11 bases separating them. Drawing the rest from reference TRBV7-2 and TRBJ2-7, the complete variable domain is GAGVSQSPSNKVTEKGKDVELRCDPISGHTALYWYRQSLGQGLEFLIYFQGNSAPDKSGLPSDRFSAERTGGSVSTLTIQRTQQEDSAVYLCASSLLGAHSYEQYFGPGTRLTVT.